This T cell receptor (beta chain) appears in the sequencing data of a study of blood T cell repertoires in COVID-19. On the study more broadly: Sites across the United States, Italy and Spain contributed samples from acute and convalescent COVID-19.

Germline CDR1 is MNHEY and CDR2 is SVGAGI. With 10 bases clipped from V and 7 bases from J, the junction kept 8 bases outside the gene matches. This CDR3 has 14 residues. Per the study methods: Reference gene primers were amplified, and this amplification served to estimate nucleated cell counts. Sequencing used immunoSEQ multiplex PCR; TCRdb keeps in-frame clones, though not all of them. V, J and clone size are taken as reported in that table, and D and trimming were inferred from the DNA itself. The sample contains some 120,000 clones, roughly 90% of which appear only once. The gene calls are TRBV6-5 and TRBJ2-2, with 11 bases identical to TRBD2. The clonotype originates from a man aged 50 or older with active COVID-19. The sequencing sample was made of peripheral blood. The CDR3 loop is CAIILAGDVGELFF. CDR3 DNA sequence: TGTGCCATCATACTAGCGGGGGATGTCGGGGAGCTGTTTTTT.